A single sample gave rise to the 12 T cell receptor beta chains below, sequenced in a study of T cell repertoires in cytomegalovirus infection. TCRdb independently ran MiXCR on the reads; one entry per CDR3 protein. The table includes about 830,000 distinct CDR3 sequences, about 30% detected once. The antigens of these receptors remain unknown. This specimen consisted of cultured CD8+ T cells from PBMCs, obtained from culture after CMV antigen stimulation. Receptors originate from a human donor in good health (CMV status not recorded). Some clones in this sample may be carry-over from other donors' samples.

The V call is TRBV6-5, the J call TRBJ2-7, with 9 nucleotides matching TRBD1. J lost 5 bases, V lost 8 bases, and 4 bases had no gene match. From germline, CDR1 is MNHEY and CDR2 SVGAGI. The CDR3 runs 12 residues. CDR3 sequence: CASGTGFHEQYF. The CDR3 bases are TGTGCCAGCGGGACAGGGTTCCACGAGCAGTACTTC.

This chain connects TRBV7-3 to TRBJ2-3; perhaps D is TRBD1 or TRBD2 (5 bases each). The CDR3 runs to 15 residues. Trimming stripped 2 bases from V and 2 bases from J, with 11 bases between. Germline loops: CDR1 SGHTA, CDR2 FQGTGA. The CDR3 reads CASSLEGFLTDTQYF. The CDR3 DNA follows: TGTGCCAGCAGCTTAGAGGGGTTCCTCACAGATACGCAGTATTTT.

This clonotype was seen more than once but under ten times. The chain carries TRBV6-1 and TRBJ2-5; 14 bases are a match to TRBD2. The CDR3 sequence is 20 residues long. CDR1 is MNHNS, CDR2 SASEGT, per germline. The trim removed 0 bases at V and 0 bases at J, leaving 9 bases unmatched. This CDR3 reads CASSEASGLAGALYQETQYF. As DNA, the CDR3 is TGTGCCAGCAGTGAAGCGTCGGGACTAGCGGGGGCCTTGTACCAAGAGACCCAGTACTTC.

The rearrangement links TRBV2 to TRBJ2-3; D unresolved. CDR3 length equals 16 residues. V was cut by 5 bases and J by 0 bases, with 15 bases left in between. CDR1 and CDR2 (germline): SNHLY, FYNNEI. CDR3 bases: TGTGCCAGCAGTTATTACACCAGTTCAAGCACAGATACGCAGTATTTT. It specifies CASSYYTSSSTDTQYF.

This clonotype came up a few times. The chain recombines TRBV7-9 with TRBJ2-1, with 7 bases fitting TRBD1. The germline CDR1 and CDR2 sequences are SEHNR and FQNEAQ (reference sequence). CDR3 length equals 14 residues. V dropped 9 bases and J dropped 0; count of bases not matched to a gene: 5. The CDR3 region has the DNA TGTGCCAGTCTGACAGGGAGCTCCTACAATGAGCAGTTCTTC. Protein sequence: CASLTGSSYNEQFF.

This clonotype came up a few times. V usage is TRBV7-6 and J usage is TRBJ2-5; no definite D call. The CDR3 totals 13 residues. Germline V CDR1 and CDR2: SGHVS, FNYEAQ. Deletions cut 4 bases from V and 4 bases from J, with 10 bases between. In DNA, the CDR3 is TGTGCCAGCAGCTCTCCGCCGATAGAGACCCAGTACTTC. This gives the protein CASSSPPIETQYF.

This clonotype occurred a few times. This chain connects TRBV7-4 to TRBJ2-7; no clear D gene. This CDR3 comprises 12 residues. Between the trimmed V and J ends, which lost 5 bases and 3 bases, there was a span of 8 bases. The V gene's germline CDR1 is SGHVT and CDR2 SQSDAQ. CDR3 DNA sequence: TGTGCCAGCAGCCGCCGTTACTACGAGCAGTACTTC. This encodes CASSRRYYEQYF.

The chain uses TRBV20-1 and TRBJ2-5; D remains unclear. With 1 base removed from V and 8 bases from J, the gap between germline ends came to 8 bases. Germline V gene sequence: CDR1 DFQATT, CDR2 SNEGSKA (reference sequence). The CDR3 spans 11 residues. CDR3 sequence reads: CSARVPETQYF. The DNA of the CDR3 is TGCAGTGCTAGAGTCCCGGAAACCCAGTACTTC.

This clonotype showed up just a few times. The chain joins TRBV2 to TRBJ1-2; D might be TRBD1 (5 bases). V was cut by 3 bases and J by 7 bases, with 12 bases left in between. CDR1 and CDR2 from the germline V gene are SNHLY and FYNNEI. The CDR3 spans 13 residues. The CDR3 DNA reads TGTGCCAGCAGTGACCGGGACCTCTCTGGCTACACCTTC. It is translated as CASSDRDLSGYTF.

The table lists this clonotype with a count of one. The CDR3 loop is CASSPSGILYGYTF. CDR3 DNA: TGTGCCAGCAGTCCCTCGGGGATCCTTTATGGCTACACCTTC. This rearrangement joins TRBV27 to TRBJ1-2; D call uncertain. V lost 5 bases, J lost 5 bases, and 15 bases lay in between. The V gene's germline CDR1 is MNHEY and CDR2 SMNVEV (reference sequence). This CDR3 contains 14 residues.

The chain is built from TRBV6-6 and TRBJ1-2, with 11 bases lining up with TRBD1. J gave up 0 bases and V 7 bases, and 4 bases lay outside the gene matches. Germline V lookup: CDR1 MNHNY, CDR2 SVGAGI (reference sequence). This CDR3 has 15 amino acids. Written as DNA, the CDR3 is TGTGCCAGCATGGGACAGGGGGAGGCTAACTATGGCTACACCTTC. It encodes CASMGQGEANYGYTF.

This clonotype appeared many times. J is TRBJ1-4 and V is TRBV7-2; 12 bases are a match to TRBD1. The CDR3 is made up of 18 amino acids. From germline, CDR1 is SGHTA and CDR2 FQGNSA. V gave up 3 bases and J gave up 3 bases; unmatched junction bases: 8. The CDR3 here is CASSLGQGATRANEKLFF. The CDR3 DNA is TGTGCCAGCAGCTTGGGACAGGGGGCAACTCGGGCTAATGAAAAACTGTTTTTT.